Each of the 24 T cell receptor beta chains below was sequenced from the same sample in a study of cytomegalovirus exposure and HLA in healthy donors. The primer mix had 60 Vbeta and 13 Jbeta primers. The method was immunoSEQ multiplex PCR; TCRdb's version includes in-frame clones alone and lacks a portion of them. The sample shows over 110,000 clones, 65% to 85% of them seen only once. The source material was PBMCs. The receptors here all came from a male donor in good health and CMV-seronegative.

V and J are TRBV19 and TRBJ2-1, with 10 nucleotides matching TRBD2. The V gene's germline CDR1 is LNHDA and CDR2 SQIVND (reference sequence). J lost 4 bases, V lost 9 bases, and 9 bases had no gene match. CDR3 length: 15 residues. CDR3: CASSAGGGSYNEQFF. For the CDR3, the DNA is TGTGCCAGCTCAGCGGGAGGGGGTTCTTACAATGAGCAGTTCTTC.

The V call is TRBV29-1, the J call TRBJ1-1; D is perhaps TRBD1 (5 bases). The CDR3 runs to 12 residues. Germline CDR1 and CDR2: SQVTM and ANQGSEA. V was pared by 3 bases and J by 6 bases, with 11 bases between. CDR3 sequence reads: CSVEAGKAEAFF. DNA of the CDR3: TGCAGCGTTGAGGCAGGGAAGGCTGAAGCTTTCTTT.

The CDR3 DNA follows: TGTGCCAGCAGGCCACTACAGGGGGCGATGTACGAGCAGTACTTC. Its translation: CASRPLQGAMYEQYF. The chain combines TRBV27 with TRBJ2-7; 9 positions agree with TRBD1. This CDR3 region has 15 residues. CDR1 MNHEY and CDR2 SMNVEV come from the germline V gene (reference sequence). The trim removed 6 bases at V and 4 bases at J, leaving 10 bases unmatched.

This clone came up a few times. The J gene is TRBJ2-7, the V gene TRBV30, with 8 bases lining up with TRBD2. This CDR3 is 14 amino acids long. The V segment lost 2 bases and the J segment 6 bases; nucleotides outside the gene matches: 9. Germline V lookup: CDR1 GTSNPN, CDR2 SVGIG (reference sequence). The CDR3 reads CAWSRDSGMAEQYF. In nucleotides, the CDR3 is TGTGCCTGGAGTCGCGATAGCGGGATGGCCGAGCAGTACTTC.

V gene TRBV25-1 combines with J gene TRBJ2-5, with D tentatively TRBD2 (5 bases). The V end was cut by 10 bases, the J end by 3 bases, with 15 bases between. Germline V gene lookup returns CDR1 MGHDK and CDR2 SYGVNS. CDR3 size: 13 residues. The CDR3 DNA reads as TGTGCCACCACTACAGCGGAGGAAGAGACCCAGTACTTC. Its translation is CATTTAEEETQYF.

This chain connects TRBV5-1 to TRBJ2-1; 8 positions match TRBD1. Germline V lookup: CDR1 SGHRS, CDR2 YFSETQ. After removal of 3 bases from V and 10 bases from J, the junction contained 12 bases not matched to a gene. The CDR3 totals 15 residues. The CDR3, as DNA: TGCGCCAGCAGCTCCGGGGACAGGCCTCCAAGAGAGCAGTTCTTC. This encodes CASSSGDRPPREQFF.

The V gene is TRBV21-1, the J gene TRBJ2-5; TRBD1, the D gene given by the table, was not confirmed from the DNA. TRBV21-1 corresponds to a pseudogene. There are 17 residues in the CDR3. Here the CDR3 DNA reads TGTGCCAGCAGCACCCGACAGGGGCGGGAGTCGGAGGAGACCCAGTACTTC. Its translation is CASSTRQGRESEETQYF.

This clone has only one observation. This specimen includes other DNA sequences encoding the same CDR3. The genes are TRBV28 and TRBJ2-5; D possibly corresponds to TRBD1 (5 bases). This CDR3 has 13 residues. CDR1 and CDR2 from the germline V gene are MDHEN and SYDVKM. V was pared by 6 bases and J by 3 bases, with 11 bases between. CDR3 nucleotide sequence: TGTGCCAGCAGCCAAGGGGCTGAAGAGACCCAGTACTTC. This codes for CASSQGAEETQYF.

This clone was recorded once. The chain carries TRBV7-8 and TRBJ2-7; 7 bases map to TRBD2. J lost 4 bases, V lost 3 bases, and 9 bases had no gene match. The CDR3 covers 15 residues. Germline assignment: CDR1 SGHVS and CDR2 FQNEAQ. Here the CDR3 DNA reads TGTGCCAGCAGCTTGGGGACTATACTCCTATACGAGCAGTACTTC. Translated, it gives CASSLGTILLYEQYF.

This clone appeared once. The V call is TRBV19, the J call TRBJ2-2, with a possible D match to TRBD1 (5 bases). The CDR3 extends over 14 amino acids. In germline, CDR1 is LNHDA, CDR2 SQIVND (reference sequence). Trimming removed 7 bases from V and 5 bases from J, with 14 bases in between. DNA for the CDR3: TGTGCCAGTATGGGAACAGGATTAACCGGGGAGCTGTTTTTT. This sequence encodes CASMGTGLTGELFF.

The chain links TRBV28 to TRBJ2-1; 8 positions match TRBD1. The J segment lost 6 bases and the V segment lost 6 bases, leaving 10 bases of the junction unmatched. Germline CDR1 is MDHEN and CDR2 is SYDVKM. The CDR3 extends over 15 amino acids. The CDR3 protein is CASRPQGAIGNEQFF. The CDR3 DNA follows: TGTGCCAGCAGACCGCAGGGGGCAATCGGCAATGAGCAGTTCTTC.

DNA for the CDR3: TGCGCCAGCAGCTATGACAGTACCTACGAGCAGTACTTC. Its protein product is CASSYDSTYEQYF. The chain couples TRBV5-1 to TRBJ2-7; D might be TRBD1 (5 bases). Trimming shortened V by 3 bases and J by 2 bases, and 9 bases separated the two germline ends. The CDR3 runs 13 residues. Per the germline V gene, CDR1 is SGHRS and CDR2 is YFSETQ.

This clone has more than one count but fewer than ten. The gene calls are TRBV7-6 and TRBJ2-3; D perhaps matches TRBD2 (6 bases). Trimming removed 8 bases at V and 4 bases at J, with 16 bases between. The CDR3 length is 14 residues. Germline CDR1 is SGHVS and CDR2 is FNYEAQ. Here the CDR3 DNA reads TGTGCCAGCTCCGGGACTTTTAAGGCAGATACGCAGTATTTT. Its translation is CASSGTFKADTQYF.

This chain joins TRBV29-1 and TRBJ2-1; 9 bases match TRBD1. CDR1 and CDR2 (germline): SQVTM, ANQGSEA. This CDR3 comprises 15 residues. The trim removed 1 base at V and 7 bases at J, leaving 8 bases unmatched. CDR3 DNA: TGCAGCGTTGAAGGAATTAGGACAGGGGAAAATGAGCAGTTCTTC. Its protein is CSVEGIRTGENEQFF.

The V gene is TRBV30, the J gene TRBJ2-5; TRBD1 agrees at 7 bases. The DNA end is more similar to TRBJ2-7, so the J call may be wrong. CDR1 and CDR2 (germline): GTSNPN, SVGIG (reference sequence). The CDR3 is 13 amino acids. CDR3 residues: CAWSADREYEQYF. Written as DNA, the CDR3 is TGTGCCTGGAGTGCAGACAGGGAATACGAGCAGTACTTC.

The gene calls are TRBV6-5 and TRBJ2-7; D is unclear. This CDR3 has 12 amino acids. Trimming took off 6 bases at V and 6 bases at J, with 12 bases between the two ends. Germline V gene sequence: CDR1 MNHEY, CDR2 SVGAGI. CDR3 region: CASSPSIVEQYF. The CDR3, as DNA: TGTGCCAGCAGCCCCAGTATTGTCGAGCAGTACTTC.

This chain links TRBV30 with TRBJ2-3; D is perhaps TRBD1 (5 bases). The V end lost 4 bases, the J end lost 3 bases, and 5 bases lay between the germline ends. The CDR3 loop spans 11 amino acids. Germline CDR1 is GTSNPN and CDR2 is SVGIG (reference sequence). The chain's CDR3 is CAWKGTDTQYF. The DNA for the CDR3 is TGTGCCTGGAAGGGGACAGATACGCAGTATTTT.

This rearrangement joins TRBV30 to TRBJ2-1; 9 bases line up with TRBD2. CDR1 is GTSNPN, CDR2 SVGIG, per germline (reference sequence). V gave up 3 bases and J gave up 4 bases; unmatched junction bases: 4. This CDR3 is 14 amino acids long. The CDR3 spells CAWRRTSAYNEQFF. The CDR3 nucleotides read TGTGCCTGGAGACGGACTAGCGCTTACAATGAGCAGTTCTTC.

The V and J genes are TRBV4-1 and TRBJ2-7; 8 bases map to TRBD1. CDR3 size: 16 residues. The V gene end was trimmed by 3 bases and the J gene end by 7 bases; junction bases not matched to a gene: 14. The germline V gene encodes CDR1 MGHRA and CDR2 YSYEKL. CDR3 DNA sequence: TGCGCCAGCAGCCAGAGTACAGGGGGAGCATGGGGGGAGCAGTACTTC. It translates to CASSQSTGGAWGEQYF.

In DNA form, the CDR3 reads TGTGCCAGCAGCTTGGAAGGGGGGGAGCCCGGGGAGTACTTC. Translating it yields CASSLEGGEPGEYF. This chain uses TRBV5-4 with TRBJ2-7; a weak D match, TRBD2 (7 bases). Germline CDR1 is SGHNT and CDR2 is YYREEE (reference sequence). The CDR3 consists of 14 residues. The ends were cut back, 0 bases at V and 11 bases at J, with 18 bases in the middle.

The gene calls are TRBV5-4 and TRBJ2-3, with 7 positions matching TRBD2. The CDR3 is made up of 17 amino acids. In germline, CDR1 is SGHNT, CDR2 YYREEE (reference sequence). V dropped 2 bases and J dropped 4; count of bases not matched to a gene: 13. The CDR3 sequence is CASSLSYGGGAPDTQYF. For the CDR3, the DNA is TGTGCCAGCAGCTTATCCTACGGGGGAGGGGCCCCAGATACGCAGTATTTT.

This chain joins TRBV28 and TRBJ1-2; 8 bases match TRBD1. After removal of 5 bases from V and 0 bases from J, the junction contained 5 bases not matched to a gene. Per germline, CDR1 MDHEN and CDR2 SYDVKM. This CDR3 comprises 15 residues. The CDR3 region has the DNA TGTGCCAGCAGTGCGCGGGACAGGACTAACTATGGCTACACCTTC. This codes for CASSARDRTNYGYTF.

This chain connects TRBV10-3 to TRBJ2-2, with TRBD2 identical over 7 bases. CDR1 and CDR2 (germline): ENHRY, SYGVKD. V shed 6 bases and J 4 bases; nucleotides not matched to a gene: 5. The CDR3 has 14 residues. The CDR3 coding sequence is TGTGCCATCAGCGAGCGGGAAGGCACCGGGGAGCTGTTTTTT. It specifies CAISEREGTGELFF.

Worth noting for this clone: Germline and junction disagree at one end, which may indicate a read error. The chain couples TRBV7-9 to TRBJ1-1; TRBD1 is a possible D gene (5 bases). This CDR3 is 11 amino acids long. CDR1 and CDR2 from the germline V gene are SEHNR and FQNEAQ (reference sequence). In DNA, the CDR3 is TGTTCCAGCAGCTCCCGGACAGAAGCTTTCTTT. Its protein product is CSSSSRTEAFF. Full variable domain (remainder filled in from reference TRBV7-9 and TRBJ1-1): DTGVSQNPRHKITKRGQNVTFRCDPISEHNRLYWYRQTLGQGPEFLTYFQNEAQLEKSRLLSDRFSAERPKGSFSTLEIQRTEQGDSAMYLCSSSSRTEAFFGQGTRLTVV.